A single T cell receptor beta chain is shown here with its context. The sample originates from a study of blood T cells in healthy people across ages. Study-wide background: Using template switching, researchers captured about one barcoded beta molecule for each two T cells.

The germline V gene encodes CDR1 SGHNT and CDR2 YENEEA. Trimming at V came to 5 bases and at J to 6 bases, leaving 8 bases not matched to a gene. The CDR3 extends over 16 amino acids. A second about 6 to 12 cycle PCR used barcoded and J-beta primers. Through a template-switch adaptor with 12 random nucleotides, each cDNA molecule received a tag. TCRdb called the 5' RACE reads again in MiXCR, with one record for every CDR3 protein. The sample contains fewer than 1,000,000 distinct CDR3 sequences, about 46% of which appear only once. The rearrangement links TRBV11-3 to TRBJ2-1; 12 positions match TRBD2. This sequence was found in a man at least 80 years old in good health. Input material: blood. The CDR3 sequence is CASSPPTSGRSNEQFF. The CDR3 coding sequence is TGTGCCAGCAGCCCCCCAACTAGCGGGAGGTCCAATGAGCAGTTCTTC.